This entry features one T cell receptor beta chain sequence. The data derive from a study of identical twins. CDR3 length: 15 amino acids. The germline gives CDR1 SGHTA, CDR2 FQGNSA. Unmatched junction bases numbered 4, after V lost 2 bases and J lost 3 bases. A universal primer site arose from template switching, and cDNA bore unique molecular identifiers. TCRdb re-derived calls from the 5' RACE reads in MiXCR, one entry per CDR3 protein. This table holds roughly 470,000 distinct CDR3 sequences, roughly an eighth found once. These data were also reused for a study on yellow fever vaccine responses in identical twins. That study reports: Twin vaccine T cell responses reportedly seemed partly convergent, partly personalized.

Specimen: CD4+ T cells sorted from blood. The clonotype originates from a woman aged 18-30 years in good health. The rearrangement links TRBV7-2 to TRBJ2-3, with TRBD2 identical over 8 bases. The chain's CDR3 is CASSLKSGSTDTQYF. CDR3 nucleotide sequence: TGTGCCAGCAGCTTAAAGAGCGGGAGTACAGATACGCAGTATTTT.